The present T cell receptor (beta chain) was sequenced within a study of regulatory T cells in long-lasting Graves disease. About this clonotype: A much larger clone differs from this one at a single base, so this may be a read error.

The CDR3 consists of 13 residues. TCR beta libraries were built with iRepertoire HTBI primers and Arm-PCR of CDR3 regions. MiXCR, run by TCRdb on the multiplex PCR reads, gives a single entry per CDR3 protein. The sample has 500,000 or so distinct CDR3 sequences; around 15% are singletons. Time point meaning: newly diagnosed GD, antithyroid drugs for less than 3 months. Scientists built the TCR library using RNA that was extracted from PBMCs. In addition, the sample was reused for a study of T cells in Graves' hyperthyroidism and ophthalmopathy. That work adds: A model of 13 V-J pairs discriminated ophthalmopathy from stable hyperthyroidism.

This chain links TRBV12-3 or TRBV12-4 with TRBJ2-7; 7 bases line up with TRBD2. The TCR sequence derives from a man between 35 and 55 years old with Graves disease. The material was peripheral blood mononuclear cells (PBMCs), obtained at new diagnosis, from a patient treated with antithyroid drugs. CDR3 DNA sequence: TGTGCCAGCACCTCCTCGGGGGGTTACGAGCAGTGCTTC. This sequence encodes CASTSSGGYEQCF.